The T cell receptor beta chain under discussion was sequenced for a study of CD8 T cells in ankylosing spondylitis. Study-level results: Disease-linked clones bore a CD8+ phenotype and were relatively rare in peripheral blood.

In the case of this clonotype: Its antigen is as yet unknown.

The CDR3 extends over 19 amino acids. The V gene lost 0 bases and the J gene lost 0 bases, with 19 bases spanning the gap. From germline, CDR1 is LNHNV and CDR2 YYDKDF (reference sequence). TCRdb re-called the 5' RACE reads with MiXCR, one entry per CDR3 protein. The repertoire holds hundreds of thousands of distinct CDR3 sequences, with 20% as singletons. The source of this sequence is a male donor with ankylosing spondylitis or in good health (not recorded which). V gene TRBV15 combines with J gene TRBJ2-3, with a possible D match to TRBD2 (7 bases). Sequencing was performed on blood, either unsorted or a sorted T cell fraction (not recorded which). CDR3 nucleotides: TGTGCCACCAGCAGAGAATTGATGAGGGGGGGCCTTAGCACAGATACGCAGTATTTT. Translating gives CATSRELMRGGLSTDTQYF.